The T cell receptor beta chain under discussion was sequenced for a study of Graves' ophthalmopathy and Graves' hyperthyroidism. The sequenced template was RNA, covering the TCR beta CDR3 region. First-round RT-PCR employed HTBI primers, with a second-round multiplex PCR after it. Each CDR3 protein gets one entry after TCRdb re-called the multiplex PCR reads with MiXCR. The profile shows over a million distinct CDR3 sequences, about two fifths of them singletons. Symptoms, serum thyroxine and TRAb, thyroid ultrasound, and orbital computed tomography formed the diagnostic basis. This clonotype was detected a few times. Its antigen is as yet unknown. The germline V gene encodes CDR1 ENHRY and CDR2 SYGVKD. The CDR3 runs to 12 residues. Between the trimmed V and J ends, which lost 10 bases and 6 bases, there was a span of 15 bases. Whole-study results and caveats: Blood repertoires reportedly contained most expanded thyroid clonotypes above 0.001 frequency.

The rearrangement uses TRBV10-3 and TRBJ1-1, with a weak D call TRBD1 (5 bases). This clonotype was obtained from an adult man with Graves' hyperthyroidism. The sequencing sample was made of peripheral blood or thyroid tissue (not recorded which). The CDR3 bases are TGTGCCACCCTTGACCCGGGGGCTGAAGCTTTCTTT. Protein: CATLDPGAEAFF.